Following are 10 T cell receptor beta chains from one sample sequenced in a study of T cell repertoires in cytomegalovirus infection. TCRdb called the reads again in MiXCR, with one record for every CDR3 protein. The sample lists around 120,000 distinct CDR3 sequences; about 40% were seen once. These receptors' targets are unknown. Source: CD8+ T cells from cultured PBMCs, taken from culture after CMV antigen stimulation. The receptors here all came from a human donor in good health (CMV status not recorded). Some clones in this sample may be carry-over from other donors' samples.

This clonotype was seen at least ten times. CDR3 sequence: CASSEFTGVGNIQYF. The CDR3 DNA is TGTGCCAGCAGTGAGTTTACAGGGGTCGGAAACATTCAGTACTTC. The chain has TRBV6-1 and TRBJ2-4; 7 bases map to TRBD1. This CDR3 is built from 15 residues. With 3 bases clipped from V and 6 bases from J, the junction kept 8 bases outside the gene matches. Germline V gene lookup returns CDR1 MNHNS and CDR2 SASEGT.

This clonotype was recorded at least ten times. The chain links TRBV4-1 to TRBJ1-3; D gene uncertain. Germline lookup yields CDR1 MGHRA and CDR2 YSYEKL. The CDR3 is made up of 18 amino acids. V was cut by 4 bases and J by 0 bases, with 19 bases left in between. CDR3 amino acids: CASSPAVRGLNSGNTIYF. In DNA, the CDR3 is TGCGCCAGCAGCCCTGCCGTCCGCGGCCTAAACTCTGGAAACACCATATATTTT.

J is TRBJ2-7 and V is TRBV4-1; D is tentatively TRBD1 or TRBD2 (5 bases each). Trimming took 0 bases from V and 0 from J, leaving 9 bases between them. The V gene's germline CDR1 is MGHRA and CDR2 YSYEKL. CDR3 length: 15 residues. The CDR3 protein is CASSQEGTGSYEQYF. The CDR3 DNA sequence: TGCGCCAGCAGCCAAGAGGGGACGGGCTCCTACGAGCAGTACTTC.

CDR3 sequence reads: CAISVGGVNTEAFF. In nucleotides, the CDR3 is TGTGCCATCAGTGTGGGGGGGGTCAACACTGAAGCTTTCTTT. This chain connects TRBV10-3 to TRBJ1-1; possible D gene TRBD1, 5 bases. The CDR3 has 14 amino acids. V shed 4 bases and J shed 2 bases, with 11 bases lying between them. CDR1 ENHRY and CDR2 SYGVKD come from the germline V gene.

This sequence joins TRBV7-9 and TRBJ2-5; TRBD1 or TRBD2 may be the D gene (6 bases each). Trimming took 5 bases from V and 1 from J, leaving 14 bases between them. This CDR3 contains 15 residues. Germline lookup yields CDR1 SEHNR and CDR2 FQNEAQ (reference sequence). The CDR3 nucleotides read TGTGCCAGCAGCCCCTCTGGGGGGCCCCAAGAGACCCAGTACTTC. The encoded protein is CASSPSGGPQETQYF. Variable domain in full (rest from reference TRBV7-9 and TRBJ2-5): DTGVSQNPRHKITKRGQNVTFRCDPISEHNRLYWYRQTLGQGPEFLTYFQNEAQLEKSRLLSDRFSAERPKGSFSTLEIQRTEQGDSAMYLCASSPSGGPQETQYFGPGTRLLVL.

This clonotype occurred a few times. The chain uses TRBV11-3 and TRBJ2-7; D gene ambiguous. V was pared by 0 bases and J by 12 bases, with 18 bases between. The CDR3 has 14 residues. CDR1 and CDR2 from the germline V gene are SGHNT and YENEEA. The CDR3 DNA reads TGTGCCAGCAGCTTAGATCTTTCCAGTCAAGGTCTGTACTTC. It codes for CASSLDLSSQGLYF.

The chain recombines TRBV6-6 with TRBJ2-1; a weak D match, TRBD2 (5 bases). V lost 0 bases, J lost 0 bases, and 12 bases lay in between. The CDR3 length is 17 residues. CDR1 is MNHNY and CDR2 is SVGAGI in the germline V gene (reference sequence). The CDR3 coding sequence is TGTGCCAGCAGTTACTCGAGCAGCGGAGTCTCCTACAATGAGCAGTTCTTC. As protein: CASSYSSSGVSYNEQFF.

CDR3 protein: CASSLVRAGLNYYYEQYF. The CDR3 DNA sequence: TGTGCCAGCAGTTTAGTGCGGGCAGGGCTAAACTACTACTACGAGCAGTACTTC. The V gene is TRBV12-3 or TRBV12-4, the J gene TRBJ2-7; the D call may be TRBD1 or TRBD2 (5 bases each). This CDR3 is built from 18 residues. V lost 1 base, J lost 3 bases, and 22 bases lay in between.

CDR3 loop: CASSQVAGRLNTEAFF. CDR3 in DNA: TGCGCCAGCAGCCAAGTGGCAGGGAGGCTGAACACTGAAGCTTTCTTT. The chain carries TRBV4-1 and TRBJ1-1; possible D gene TRBD1, 5 bases. The germline V gene encodes CDR1 MGHRA and CDR2 YSYEKL. The V end was cut by 1 base, the J end by 0 bases, with 12 bases between. This CDR3 contains 16 residues.

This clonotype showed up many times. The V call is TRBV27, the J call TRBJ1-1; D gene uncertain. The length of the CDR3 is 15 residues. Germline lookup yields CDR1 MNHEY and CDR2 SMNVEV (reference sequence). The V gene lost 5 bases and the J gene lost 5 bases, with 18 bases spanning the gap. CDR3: CASSPSSGSWTEAFF. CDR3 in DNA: TGTGCCAGCAGTCCCAGTTCAGGTAGCTGGACTGAAGCTTTCTTT.